This TCR beta chain comes out of a study of human T cells and chemical hapten exposure. Individual cDNA molecules had unique molecular identifiers attached to them by the library. In TCRdb, the RACE reads were re-called with MiXCR into one record per CDR3 protein. The sample lists approximately 110,000 distinct CDR3 sequences; 9.5% to 12% were seen once. Note on this clonotype: Its target is not known.

Germline values: CDR1 DFQATT, CDR2 SNEGSKA (reference sequence). The trim removed 3 bases at V and 4 bases at J, leaving 5 bases unmatched. The CDR3 spans 15 residues. As to time point: patch test 1, 2 weeks after DPC sensitization. Documented treatment: therapeutic diphenylcyclopropenone sensitization with weekly scalp DPC. Study-level findings and limits: PT1 expanded TCR counts and patch test score were linked, and their correlation was positive. Compared with pre-sensitization or healthy control sets, expanded TCRs clustered more.

The V gene is TRBV20-1, the J gene TRBJ2-3, with 12 bases identical to TRBD2. This specimen was whole blood, taken in connection with sensitization to the hapten diphenylcyclopropenone (DPC). This TCR was sampled from a woman between 40 and 50 years old with alopecia areata. Some clones in this sample may be carry-over from other donors' samples. CDR3 in amino acids: CSASGLAGGADTQYF. CDR3 DNA sequence: TGCAGTGCTAGCGGGCTAGCGGGGGGGGCAGATACGCAGTATTTT.